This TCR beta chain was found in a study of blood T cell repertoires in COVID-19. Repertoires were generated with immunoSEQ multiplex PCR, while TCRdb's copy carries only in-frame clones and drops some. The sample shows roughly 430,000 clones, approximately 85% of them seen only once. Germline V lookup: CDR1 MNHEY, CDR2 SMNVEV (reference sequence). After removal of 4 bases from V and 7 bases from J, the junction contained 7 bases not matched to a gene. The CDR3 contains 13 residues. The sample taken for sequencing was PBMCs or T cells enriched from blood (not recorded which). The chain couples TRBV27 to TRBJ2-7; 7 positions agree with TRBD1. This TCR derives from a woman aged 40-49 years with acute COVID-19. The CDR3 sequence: CASSSTTGEEQYF. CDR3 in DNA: TGTGCCAGCAGTTCAACCACAGGGGAAGAGCAGTACTTC.